A selection of T cell receptor beta chains follows, all from one sample in a study of OX40 agonist ivuxolimab in advanced cancers. Sequenced by immunoSEQ multiplex PCR; TCRdb stores in-frame clones only, minus some. This sample has about 48,000 clones, with approximately 90% found just once. The material was CD4+ or CD8+ T cells sorted from blood, obtained in a trial of the OX40 agonist ivuxolimab. Receptors were obtained from an adult with an advanced solid tumor such as melanoma, head and neck, liver or kidney cancer. The CDR3 runs from the conserved cysteine through the conserved F or W.

cdr3_aa v_call cdr3_length j_call
CASSYSGNSPLHF TRBV6-5 13 TRBJ1-6
CASSVRTGASYEQYF TRBV27 15 TRBJ2-7
CAGSLNRGYQETQYF TRBV11-2 15 TRBJ2-5
CASSVGRGQQNTEAFF TRBV9 16 TRBJ1-1
CASSGAGGYNEQFF TRBV10-2 14 TRBJ2-1
CASSRLPGGNEQFF TRBV19 14 TRBJ2-1
CASSIEASGTTYEQYF TRBV19 16 TRBJ2-7
CASSLATSVYGYTF TRBV5-6 14 TRBJ1-2
CASRPRTGNYGYTF TRBV6-5 14 TRBJ1-2
CASSPNRDSRGQFF TRBV7-7 14 TRBJ2-1
CASSQAAQGAGNTEAFF TRBV4-2 17 TRBJ1-1
CASSFLRGPAGELFF TRBV7-9 15 TRBJ2-2
CASSYSGLDGYTF TRBV6-6 13 TRBJ1-2
CASSMSGGAVEQFF TRBV6-5 14 TRBJ2-1
CASRSDSYNEQFF TRBV5-4 13 TRBJ2-1
CASSLTAGLYNEQFF TRBV5-1 15 TRBJ2-1
CASGLGQNRAGGYTF TRBV12-5 15 TRBJ1-2
CSVTGGGYYGYTF TRBV29-1 13 TRBJ1-2
CASSVEGEVRRGYEQYF TRBV9 17 TRBJ2-7
CASSEAGLIDQPQHF TRBV10-2 15 TRBJ1-5
CASSLELATDTQYF TRBV7-2 14 TRBJ2-3
CASSVDGRDTDTQYF TRBV9 15 TRBJ2-3
CASRTESYEQYF TRBV6-5 12 TRBJ2-7
CASSLRDRLLTF TRBV27 12 TRBJ1-2
CASSIYGLAGGPNEQFF TRBV19 17 TRBJ2-1
CASSPDGTSGIREQFF TRBV18 16 TRBJ2-1
CASSPRDRGNEQFF TRBV11-1 14 TRBJ2-1